This is a list of T cell receptor beta chains from one sample in a study of cytomegalovirus exposure and HLA in healthy donors. The repertoire was sequenced with immunoSEQ multiplex PCR; TCRdb's copy has only in-frame clones and lacks some. The profile shows some 290,000 clones, roughly 87% of them singletons. Sequences were obtained from PBMCs. All receptors derive from a man aged 25 to 45 in good health and CMV-seronegative. Both conserved end residues are part of each CDR3. The order of the fields is clone size, J gene, D gene, V gene, CDR3 DNA, CDR3 protein. D genes are given only for firm matches. Only part of the rows carry a size: once, few, many, or a class if the clone is expanded.

>.|TRBJ2-2|.|TRBV5-6
TGTGCCAGCAGCTCGTGGGGAGGACCCTACACCGGGGAGCTGTTTTTT
CASSSWGGPYTGELFF
>.|TRBJ2-7|TRBD1|TRBV18
TGTGCCAGCTCAACCGGACAGGCCGGACTTACAGGTGGCAAGCAGTACTTC
CASSTGQAGLTGGKQYF
>.|TRBJ2-2|.|TRBV5-4
TGTGCCAGCAGCCCTCGGGGGACCGGGGAGCTGTTTTTT
CASSPRGTGELFF
>.|TRBJ2-1|TRBD2|TRBV15
TGTGCCACCAGCAGGACTAGCGGGGGGAACAATGAGCAGTTCTTC
CATSRTSGGNNEQFF
>.|TRBJ1-2|.|TRBV6-1
TGTGCCAGCAGCCTCAGGTCTGACTATGGCTACACCTTC
CASSLRSDYGYTF
>.|TRBJ2-7|TRBD1|TRBV11-2
TGTGCCAGCAGCTTGCGTCGGGACAGGGGGCGTGAAGAGCAGTACTTC
CASSLRRDRGREEQYF
>few|TRBJ2-7|.|TRBV7-8
TGTGCCAGCAGCCCGCGCCCCGGGTCCTCCTACGAGCAGTACTTC
CASSPRPGSSYEQYF
>.|TRBJ1-2|.|TRBV29-1
TGCAGCGTTGAAGGGGACACTGCTGGCTACACCTTC
CSVEGDTAGYTF
>.|TRBJ2-7|TRBD2|TRBV7-9
TGTGCCAGCAGCTTAGAGTCTAGCGGTACCTACGAGCAGTACTTC
CASSLESSGTYEQYF
>.|TRBJ1-6|TRBD1|TRBV19
TGTGCCAGTAGTCGGAAGGGGACAGGGGATTCACCCCTCCACTTT
CASSRKGTGDSPLHF